A selection of T cell receptor beta chains follows, all from one sample in a study of T cells after yellow fever vaccination. TCRdb used MiXCR to reprocess the 5' RACE reads, holding one entry per CDR3 protein. The sample lists some 390,000 distinct CDR3 sequences; 6.2% were seen once. The sample consisted of PBMCs, taken 5 days after the yellow fever booster vaccination. These receptors came from a young man who received the YFV17D yellow fever vaccine. The CDR3 runs from the conserved cysteine through the conserved F or W. D genes are given only for firm matches. Where a row states a size, it is once, few, many or the class of an expanded clone; other rows omit it.

J gene	D gene	V gene	clone size	CDR3 protein	CDR3 DNA
TRBJ2-5	TRBD2	TRBV10-3	many	CAISESELAGLEETQYF	TGTGCCATCAGTGAGTCAGAACTAGCGGGACTTGAAGAGACCCAGTACTTC
TRBJ2-1	TRBD2	TRBV12-3/TRBV12-4	many	CASIDRTSGKYEQFF	TGTGCCAGCATCGACCGGACTAGCGGGAAATATGAGCAGTTCTTC
TRBJ2-1	-	TRBV7-2	many	CASSGVRGSYNEQFF	TGTGCCAGCAGCGGGGTCCGGGGTTCTTACAATGAGCAGTTCTTC
TRBJ2-7	-	TRBV7-2	many	CASSLEHGPVYEQYF	TGTGCCAGCAGCTTAGAGCATGGACCCGTCTACGAGCAGTACTTC
TRBJ2-1	-	TRBV5-5	-	CASSTWGNEQFF	TGTGCCAGCAGCACTTGGGGGAATGAGCAGTTCTTC
TRBJ2-7	-	TRBV10-3	-	CAISESSYEQYF	TGTGCCATCAGTGAGTCGAGTTACGAGCAGTACTTC
TRBJ1-2	-	TRBV12-3/TRBV12-4	few	CASSQGRPYGYTF	TGTGCCAGCAGCCAGGGACGGCCCTATGGCTACACCTTC
TRBJ1-1	TRBD1	TRBV5-1	few	CASSPARDRDEAFF	TGCGCCAGCAGCCCTGCCCGGGACAGGGATGAAGCTTTCTTT
TRBJ1-2	-	TRBV5-1	few	CASSHGQPYGYTF	TGCGCCAGCAGCCACGGACAGCCCTATGGCTACACCTTC
TRBJ2-6	-	TRBV30	-	CAWSSGNSGANVLTF	TGTGCCTGGAGTTCGGGGAACTCTGGGGCCAACGTCCTGACTTTC
TRBJ1-5	-	TRBV5-1	-	CASSLSGRDQPQHF	TGCGCCAGCAGCTTATCCGGAAGGGATCAGCCCCAGCATTTT
TRBJ2-2	-	TRBV18	few	CASSPAVDTGELFF	TGTGCCAGCTCACCAGCAGTCGACACCGGGGAGCTGTTTTTT
TRBJ1-4	TRBD1	TRBV7-9	few	CASSLRPRTGDEKLFF	TGTGCCAGCAGCTTAAGACCTAGGACAGGTGATGAAAAACTGTTTTTT
TRBJ1-1	-	TRBV12-3/TRBV12-4	-	CASREPGLARDYTEAFF	TGTGCCAGCAGAGAACCGGGACTAGCAAGGGACTACACTGAAGCTTTCTTT
TRBJ2-1	TRBD2	TRBV3-1	-	CATGTSDFEQFF	TGTGCCACCGGGACTAGCGACTTTGAGCAGTTCTTC
TRBJ2-1	-	TRBV5-1	-	CASSLAGRENEQFF	TGCGCCAGCAGCTTGGCAGGTCGAGAGAATGAGCAGTTCTTC
TRBJ2-2	-	TRBV11-2	-	CASSRVGEVGYPTNTGELFF	TGTGCCAGCAGCCGTGTTGGAGAAGTAGGGTACCCAACCAACACCGGGGAGCTGTTTTTT
TRBJ2-7	-	TRBV4-3	-	CASSQEDSLSYEQYF	TGCGCCAGCAGCCAAGAGGACAGCCTCTCCTACGAGCAGTACTTC
TRBJ2-2	-	TRBV5-1	many	CASSSALGELFF	TGCGCCAGCAGCTCCGCGCTGGGGGAGCTGTTTTTT
TRBJ2-7	TRBD1	TRBV27	-	CASSFHRGPYEQYF	TGTGCCAGCAGTTTTCACAGGGGGCCTTACGAGCAGTACTTC
TRBJ1-6	-	TRBV7-2	few	CASSLVGGGAYSPLHF	TGTGCCAGCAGCTTAGTGGGCGGGGGGGCGTATTCACCCCTCCACTTT